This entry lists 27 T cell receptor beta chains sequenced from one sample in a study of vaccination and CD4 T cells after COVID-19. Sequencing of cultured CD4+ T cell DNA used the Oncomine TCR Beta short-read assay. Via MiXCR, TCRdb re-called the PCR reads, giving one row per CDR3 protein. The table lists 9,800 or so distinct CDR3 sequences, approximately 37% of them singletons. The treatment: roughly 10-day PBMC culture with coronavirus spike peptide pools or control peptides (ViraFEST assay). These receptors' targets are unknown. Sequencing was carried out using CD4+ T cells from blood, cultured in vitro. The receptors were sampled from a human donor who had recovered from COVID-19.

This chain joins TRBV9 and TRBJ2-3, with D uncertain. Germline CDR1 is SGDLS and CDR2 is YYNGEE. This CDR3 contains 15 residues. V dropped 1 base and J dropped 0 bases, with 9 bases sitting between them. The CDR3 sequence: CASSVHPTSTDTQYF. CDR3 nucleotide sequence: TGTGCCAGCAGCGTACACCCGACTAGCACAGATACGCAGTATTTT.

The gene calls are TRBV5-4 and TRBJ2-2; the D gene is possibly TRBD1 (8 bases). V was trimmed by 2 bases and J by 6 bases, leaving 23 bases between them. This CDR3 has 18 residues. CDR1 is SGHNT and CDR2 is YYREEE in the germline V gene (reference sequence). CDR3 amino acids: CASSFLQGGRRRAGELFF. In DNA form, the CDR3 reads TGTGCCAGCAGCTTTTTACAGGGGGGGCGGCGGAGGGCCGGGGAGCTGTTTTTT. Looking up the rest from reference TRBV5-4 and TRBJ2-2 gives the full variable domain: ETGVTQSPTHLIKTRGQQVTLRCSSQSGHNTVSWYQQALGQGPQFIFQYYREEENGRGNFPPRFSGLQFPNYSSELNVNALELDDSALYLCASSFLQGGRRRAGELFFGEGSRLTVL.

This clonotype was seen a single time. CDR3 nucleotide sequence: TGCGCCAGCAGCTCACAAACCGGACAGGTATCATCCTATGGCTACACCTTC. This translates into CASSSQTGQVSSYGYTF. The chain uses TRBV5-1 and TRBJ1-2; TRBD1 matches 7 bases. This CDR3 has 17 amino acids. Germline V lookup: CDR1 SGHRS, CDR2 YFSETQ. V trimming: 3 bases; J trimming: 4 bases; junction bases outside the gene matches: 15.

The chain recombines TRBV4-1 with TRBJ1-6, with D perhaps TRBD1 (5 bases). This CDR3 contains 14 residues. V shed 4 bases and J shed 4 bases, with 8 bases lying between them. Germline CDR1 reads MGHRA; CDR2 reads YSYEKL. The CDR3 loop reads CASSPQGYNSPLHF. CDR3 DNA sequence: TGCGCCAGCAGCCCGCAGGGTTATAATTCACCCCTCCACTTT.

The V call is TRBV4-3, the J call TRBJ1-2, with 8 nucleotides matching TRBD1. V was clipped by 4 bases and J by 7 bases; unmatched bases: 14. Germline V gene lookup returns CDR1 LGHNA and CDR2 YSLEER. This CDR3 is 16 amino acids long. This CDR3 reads CASSPAGGAEYRGYTF. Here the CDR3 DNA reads TGCGCCAGCAGCCCAGCAGGGGGCGCGGAATATCGTGGCTACACCTTC.

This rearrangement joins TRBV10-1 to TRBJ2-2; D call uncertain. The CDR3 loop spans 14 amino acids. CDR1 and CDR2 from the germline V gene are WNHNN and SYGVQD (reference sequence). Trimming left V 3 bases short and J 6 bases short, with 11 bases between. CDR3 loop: CASSDPSAAGELFF. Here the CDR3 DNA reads TGCGCCAGCAGTGACCCCTCGGCTGCCGGGGAGCTGTTTTTT.

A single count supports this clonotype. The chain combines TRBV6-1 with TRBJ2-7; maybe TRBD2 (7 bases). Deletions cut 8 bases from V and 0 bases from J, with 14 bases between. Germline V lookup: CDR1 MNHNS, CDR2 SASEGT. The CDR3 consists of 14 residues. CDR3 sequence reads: CASAPGGSSYEQYF. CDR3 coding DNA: TGTGCCAGCGCCCCGGGGGGCAGCTCCTACGAGCAGTACTTC.

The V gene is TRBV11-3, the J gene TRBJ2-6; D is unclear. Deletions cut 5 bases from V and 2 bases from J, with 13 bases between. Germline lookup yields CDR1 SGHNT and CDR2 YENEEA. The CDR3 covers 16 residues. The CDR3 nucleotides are TGTGCCAGCAGCCCACACTGGGCGGCTGGGGCCAACGTCCTGACTTTC. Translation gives CASSPHWAAGANVLTF.

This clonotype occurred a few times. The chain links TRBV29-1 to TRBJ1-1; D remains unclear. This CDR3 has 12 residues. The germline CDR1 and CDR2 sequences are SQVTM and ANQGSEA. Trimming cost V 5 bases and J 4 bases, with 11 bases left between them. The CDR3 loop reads CSVSARGTEAFF. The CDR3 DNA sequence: TGCAGCGTTTCGGCCCGGGGCACTGAAGCTTTCTTT.

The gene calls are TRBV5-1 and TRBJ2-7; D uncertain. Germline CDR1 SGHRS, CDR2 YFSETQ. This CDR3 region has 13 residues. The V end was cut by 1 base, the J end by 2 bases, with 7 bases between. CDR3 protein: CASSLYSTYEQYF. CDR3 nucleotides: TGCGCCAGCAGCTTGTACAGTACCTACGAGCAGTACTTC. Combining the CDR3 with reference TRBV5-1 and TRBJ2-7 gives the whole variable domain KAGVTQTPRYLIKTRGQQVTLSCSPISGHRSVSWYQQTPGQGLQFLFEYFSETQRNKGNFPGRFSGRQFSNSRSEMNVSTLELGDSALYLCASSLYSTYEQYFGPGTRLTVT.

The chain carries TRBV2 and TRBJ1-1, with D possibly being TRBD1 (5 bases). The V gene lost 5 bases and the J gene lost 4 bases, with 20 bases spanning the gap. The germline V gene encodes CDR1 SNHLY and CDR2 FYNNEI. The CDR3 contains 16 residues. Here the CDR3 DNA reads TGTGCCAGCAGTTTCTCGAGGGGCGGGCTGAGCACTGAAGCTTTCTTT. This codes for CASSFSRGGLSTEAFF.

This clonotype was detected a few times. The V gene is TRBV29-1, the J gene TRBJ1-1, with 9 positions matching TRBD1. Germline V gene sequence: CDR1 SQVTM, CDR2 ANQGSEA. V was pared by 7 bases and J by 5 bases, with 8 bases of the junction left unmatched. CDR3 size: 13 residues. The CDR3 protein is CSAGQGRVTEAFF. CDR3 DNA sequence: TGCAGCGCCGGACAGGGGAGGGTGACTGAAGCTTTCTTT.

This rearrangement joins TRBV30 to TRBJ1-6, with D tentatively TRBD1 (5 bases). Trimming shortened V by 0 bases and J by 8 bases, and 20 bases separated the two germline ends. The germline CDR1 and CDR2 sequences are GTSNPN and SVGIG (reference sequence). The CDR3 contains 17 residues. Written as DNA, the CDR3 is TGTGCCTGGAGTGTTGTCGGTTTCTGGCGGGGCGATTCACCCCTCCACTTT. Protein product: CAWSVVGFWRGDSPLHF.

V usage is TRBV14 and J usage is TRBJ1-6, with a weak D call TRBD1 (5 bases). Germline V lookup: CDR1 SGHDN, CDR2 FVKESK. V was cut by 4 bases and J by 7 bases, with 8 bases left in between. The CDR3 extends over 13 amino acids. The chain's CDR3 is CASSPGTNSPLHF. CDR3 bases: TGTGCCAGCAGCCCCGGGACGAATTCACCCCTCCACTTT. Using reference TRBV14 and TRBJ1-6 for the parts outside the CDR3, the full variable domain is EAGVTQFPSHSVIEKGQTVTLRCDPISGHDNLYWYRRVMGKEIKFLLHFVKESKQDESGMPNNRFLAERTGGTYSTLKVQPAELEDSGVYFCASSPGTNSPLHFGNGTRLTVT.

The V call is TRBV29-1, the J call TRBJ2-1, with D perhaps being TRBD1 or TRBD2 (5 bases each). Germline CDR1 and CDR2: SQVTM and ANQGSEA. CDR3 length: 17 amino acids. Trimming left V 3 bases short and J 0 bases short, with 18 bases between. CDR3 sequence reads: CSVDDYWGPGSYNEQFF. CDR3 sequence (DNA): TGCAGCGTTGACGATTATTGGGGACCCGGCTCCTACAATGAGCAGTTCTTC.

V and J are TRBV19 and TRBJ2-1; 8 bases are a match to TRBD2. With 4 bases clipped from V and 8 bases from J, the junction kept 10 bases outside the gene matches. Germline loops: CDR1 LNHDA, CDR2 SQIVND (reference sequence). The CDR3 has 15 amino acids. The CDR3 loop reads CASSNFPGGSDEQFF. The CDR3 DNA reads TGTGCCAGTAGTAATTTTCCGGGGGGGTCGGATGAGCAGTTCTTC.

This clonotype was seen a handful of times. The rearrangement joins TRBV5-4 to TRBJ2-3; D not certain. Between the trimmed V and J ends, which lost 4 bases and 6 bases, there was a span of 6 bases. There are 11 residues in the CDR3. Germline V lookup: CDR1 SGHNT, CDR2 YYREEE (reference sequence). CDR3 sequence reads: CASSLEDTQYF. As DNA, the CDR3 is TGTGCCAGCAGCCTAGAGGATACGCAGTATTTT.

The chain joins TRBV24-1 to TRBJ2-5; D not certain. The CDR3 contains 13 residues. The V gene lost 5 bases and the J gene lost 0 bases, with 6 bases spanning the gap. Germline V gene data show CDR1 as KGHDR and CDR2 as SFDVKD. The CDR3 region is CATSALYQETQYF. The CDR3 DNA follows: TGTGCCACCAGTGCACTGTACCAAGAGACCCAGTACTTC.

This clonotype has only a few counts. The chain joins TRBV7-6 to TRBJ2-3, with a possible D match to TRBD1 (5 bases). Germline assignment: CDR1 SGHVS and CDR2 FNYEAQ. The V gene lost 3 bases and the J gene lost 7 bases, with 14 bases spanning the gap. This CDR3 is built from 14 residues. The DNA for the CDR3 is TGTGCCAGCAGCTTGGAAAGGGGTCGCTATACGCAGTATTTT. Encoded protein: CASSLERGRYTQYF.

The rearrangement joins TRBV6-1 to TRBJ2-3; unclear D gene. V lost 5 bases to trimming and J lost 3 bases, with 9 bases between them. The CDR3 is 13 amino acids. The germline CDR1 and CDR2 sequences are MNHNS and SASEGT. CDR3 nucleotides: TGTGCCAGCAGTAAGAGACGTACAGATACGCAGTATTTT. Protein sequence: CASSKRRTDTQYF.

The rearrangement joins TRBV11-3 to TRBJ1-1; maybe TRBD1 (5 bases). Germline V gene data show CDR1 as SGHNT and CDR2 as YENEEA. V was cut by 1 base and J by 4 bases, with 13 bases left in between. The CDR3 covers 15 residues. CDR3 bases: TGTGCCAGCAGCTTAGTAGGGCAGGGAGGCACTGAAGCTTTCTTT. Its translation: CASSLVGQGGTEAFF.

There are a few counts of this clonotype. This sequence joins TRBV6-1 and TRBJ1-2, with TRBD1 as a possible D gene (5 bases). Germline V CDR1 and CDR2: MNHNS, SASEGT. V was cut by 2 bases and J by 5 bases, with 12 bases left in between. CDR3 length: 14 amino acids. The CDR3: CASSERTIGYGYTF. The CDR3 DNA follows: TGTGCCAGCAGTGAAAGGACAATTGGATATGGCTACACCTTC.

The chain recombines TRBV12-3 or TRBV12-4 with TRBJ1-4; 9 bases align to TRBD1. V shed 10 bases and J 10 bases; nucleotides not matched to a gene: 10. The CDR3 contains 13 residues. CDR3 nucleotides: TGTGCCACCCGGGACAGGGTCGGAGGAAAACTGTTTTTT. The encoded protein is CATRDRVGGKLFF.

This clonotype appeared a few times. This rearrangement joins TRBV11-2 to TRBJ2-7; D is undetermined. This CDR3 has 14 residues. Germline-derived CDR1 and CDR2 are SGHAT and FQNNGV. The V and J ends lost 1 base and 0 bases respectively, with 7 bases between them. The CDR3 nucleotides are TGTGCCAGCAGCTTAGCGGGCCTCTCCTACGAGCAGTACTTC. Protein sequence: CASSLAGLSYEQYF.

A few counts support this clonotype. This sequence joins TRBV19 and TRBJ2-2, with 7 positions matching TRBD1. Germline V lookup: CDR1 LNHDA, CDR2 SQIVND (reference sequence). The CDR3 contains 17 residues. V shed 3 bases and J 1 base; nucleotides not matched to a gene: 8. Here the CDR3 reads CASSMAWRQGNTGELFF. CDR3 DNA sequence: TGTGCCAGTAGTATGGCGTGGAGACAGGGGAACACCGGGGAGCTGTTTTTT.

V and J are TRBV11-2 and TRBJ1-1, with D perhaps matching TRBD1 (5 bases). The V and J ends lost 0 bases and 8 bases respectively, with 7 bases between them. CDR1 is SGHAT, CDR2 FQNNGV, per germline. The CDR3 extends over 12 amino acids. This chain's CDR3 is CASSLEGAEAFF. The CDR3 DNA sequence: TGTGCCAGCAGCTTAGAAGGGGCCGAAGCTTTCTTT.

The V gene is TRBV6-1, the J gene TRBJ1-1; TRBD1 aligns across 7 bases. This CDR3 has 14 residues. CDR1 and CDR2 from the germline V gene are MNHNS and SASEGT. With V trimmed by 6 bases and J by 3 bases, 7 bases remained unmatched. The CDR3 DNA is TGTGCCAGCAGCCGCATGACAGGGTACACTGAAGCTTTCTTT. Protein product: CASSRMTGYTEAFF.